This entry features one T cell receptor beta chain sequence. Its antigen is as yet unknown. With a J-beta primer mix and a sample-barcoded 5' primer, a second PCR ran 7 to 11 cycles. TCRdb passed the 5' RACE reads through MiXCR, listing each CDR3 protein once. The sample lists 1.5 million or so distinct CDR3 sequences, 42% occurring once. Looked up from germline, CDR1 is MNHEY and CDR2 is SMNVEV (reference sequence). The CDR3 consists of 16 residues. V shed 1 base and J 4 bases; nucleotides not matched to a gene: 8. This entry comes from a study of blood T cells in healthy people across ages. Looking at the study overall: Template switching retrieved approximately one barcoded beta molecule for each two T cells. Study-wide results and caveats: Observed TCR beta diversity per million T cells went down as age went up. This fall followed a roughly linear course with age.

The clonotype originates from a woman aged 18-30 years in good health. Sequenced sample: blood. The chain links TRBV27 to TRBJ2-3; 7 nucleotides line up with TRBD2. The CDR3 DNA is TGTGCCAGCAGTTTATACGGGACTATAGTGGCAGATACGCAGTATTTT. Translation gives CASSLYGTIVADTQYF.